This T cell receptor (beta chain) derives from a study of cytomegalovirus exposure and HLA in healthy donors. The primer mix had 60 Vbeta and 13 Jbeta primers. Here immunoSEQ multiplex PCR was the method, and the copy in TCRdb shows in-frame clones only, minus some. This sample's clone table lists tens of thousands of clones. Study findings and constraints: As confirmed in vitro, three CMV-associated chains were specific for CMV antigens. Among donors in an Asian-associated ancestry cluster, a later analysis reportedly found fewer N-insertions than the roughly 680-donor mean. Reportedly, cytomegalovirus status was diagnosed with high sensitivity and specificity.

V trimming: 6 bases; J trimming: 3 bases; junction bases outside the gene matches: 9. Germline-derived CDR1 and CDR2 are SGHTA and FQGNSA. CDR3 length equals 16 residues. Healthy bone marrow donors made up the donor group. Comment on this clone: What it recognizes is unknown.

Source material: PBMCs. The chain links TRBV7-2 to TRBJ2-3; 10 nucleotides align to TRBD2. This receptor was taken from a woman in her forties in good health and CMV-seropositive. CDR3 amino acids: CASSQGAGGLTDTQYF. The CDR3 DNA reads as TGTGCCAGCAGTCAAGGAGCGGGGGGGCTAACAGATACGCAGTATTTT.